Listed below are T cell receptor beta chains from one sample, sequenced in a study of cytomegalovirus exposure and HLA in healthy donors. TCRdb's table, derived via immunoSEQ multiplex PCR, lists solely in-frame clones and lacks some. The sample lists some 120,000 clones; over 60% were seen once. The sample consisted of PBMCs. The receptors stem from a woman aged 18-29 years in good health and CMV-seropositive. Both conserved end residues are part of each CDR3. Each record gives: J gene, clone size, V gene, D gene, CDR3 protein, CDR3 DNA. D genes are given only for firm matches. Where a row states a size, it is once, few, many or the class of an expanded clone; other rows omit it.

J: TRBJ1-6
size: NA
V: TRBV4-1
D: NA
CDR3: CASSLRISGGGVNSPLHF
DNA: TGCGCCAGCAGCCTACGAATAAGCGGCGGCGGAGTTAATTCACCCCTCCACTTT

J: TRBJ2-7
size: once
V: TRBV6-5
D: NA
CDR3: CASSHRTDRYYEQYF
DNA: TGTGCCAGCAGCCACAGGACAGATCGCTACTACGAGCAGTACTTC

J: TRBJ1-1
size: NA
V: TRBV5-1
D: NA
CDR3: CASSATLNTEAFF
DNA: TGCGCCAGCAGCGCCACTCTGAACACTGAAGCTTTCTTT

J: TRBJ2-4
size: once
V: TRBV28
D: NA
CDR3: CASNAEGVKAKNIQYF
DNA: TGTGCCAGCAACGCAGAGGGGGTCAAAGCCAAAAACATTCAGTACTTC

J: TRBJ2-7
size: NA
V: TRBV4-1
D: TRBD2
CDR3: CASSLPGGDEQYF
DNA: TGCGCCAGCAGCCTACCGGGGGGGGACGAGCAGTACTTC

J: TRBJ2-7
size: NA
V: TRBV4-1
D: TRBD2
CDR3: CASSQIESGRQYEQYF
DNA: TGCGCCAGCAGCCAAATCGAAAGCGGGAGACAGTACGAGCAGTACTTC

J: TRBJ2-7
size: NA
V: TRBV5-6
D: TRBD1
CDR3: CASSLQGANEQYF
DNA: TGTGCCAGCAGCTTGCAGGGGGCCAACGAGCAGTACTTC

J: TRBJ1-2
size: NA
V: TRBV6-1
D: TRBD1
CDR3: CASGEGAGDTF
DNA: TGTGCCAGCGGAGAGGGGGCAGGGGACACCTTC

J: TRBJ2-5
size: NA
V: TRBV7-9
D: NA
CDR3: CASSRGTEQETQYF
DNA: TGTGCCAGCAGCCGGGGAACCGAACAAGAGACCCAGTACTTC

J: TRBJ1-2
size: once
V: TRBV28
D: NA
CDR3: CASRPGNYGYTF
DNA: TGTGCCAGCAGACCGGGAAACTATGGCTACACCTTC

J: TRBJ2-5
size: NA
V: TRBV19
D: NA
CDR3: CASSMHGRETQYF
DNA: TGTGCCAGTAGTATGCACGGGAGAGAGACCCAGTACTTC

J: TRBJ1-2
size: NA
V: TRBV10-3
D: NA
CDR3: CAIRGGTNYGYTF
DNA: TGTGCCATCAGGGGGGGGACTAACTATGGCTACACCTTC

J: TRBJ1-1
size: once
V: TRBV7-9
D: NA
CDR3: CASSLRDRPEAFF
DNA: TGTGCCAGCAGCTTAAGAGACAGGCCTGAAGCTTTCTTT

J: TRBJ1-1
size: NA
V: TRBV10-3
D: NA
CDR3: CAISDQTGKRTEAFF
DNA: TGTGCCATCAGTGATCAAACAGGGAAGAGGACTGAAGCTTTCTTT

J: TRBJ2-2
size: NA
V: TRBV25-1
D: NA
CDR3: CASSFEGTTGELFF
DNA: TGTGCCAGCAGTTTCGAGGGAACCACCGGGGAGCTGTTTTTT

J: TRBJ2-7
size: NA
V: TRBV28
D: NA
CDR3: CASTAGDATYEQYF
DNA: TGTGCCAGCACTGCAGGGGACGCAACCTACGAGCAGTACTTC

J: TRBJ1-1
size: NA
V: TRBV29-1
D: NA
CDR3: CSVDQVGNTEAFF
DNA: TGCAGCGTTGATCAGGTGGGGAACACTGAAGCTTTCTTT

J: TRBJ1-5
size: NA
V: TRBV28
D: NA
CDR3: CASRPGFQPQHF
DNA: TGTGCCAGCAGACCAGGGTTTCAGCCCCAGCATTTT

J: TRBJ2-3
size: NA
V: TRBV10-1
D: NA
CDR3: CASSGAGSTDTQYF
DNA: TGCGCCAGCAGCGGAGCAGGGAGCACAGATACGCAGTATTTT

J: TRBJ1-5
size: NA
V: TRBV6-5
D: NA
CDR3: CASRKDGNQPQHF
DNA: TGTGCCAGCAGAAAAGACGGGAATCAGCCCCAGCATTTT

J: TRBJ2-7
size: NA
V: TRBV5-1
D: NA
CDR3: CASSLNVGHGREQYF
DNA: TGCGCCAGCAGCTTGAACGTGGGACATGGTCGCGAGCAGTACTTC

J: TRBJ2-2
size: NA
V: TRBV2
D: NA
CDR3: CASRAGGKSTGELFF
DNA: TGTGCCAGCAGGGCCGGAGGGAAGAGCACCGGGGAGCTGTTTTTT

J: TRBJ2-2
size: NA
V: TRBV5-1
D: NA
CDR3: CASSLDRNTGELFF
DNA: TGCGCCAGCAGCTTGGATAGGAACACCGGGGAGCTGTTTTTT

J: TRBJ1-1
size: NA
V: TRBV15
D: NA
CDR3: CATSDSRLMNTEAFF
DNA: TGTGCCACCAGCGACAGCCGACTCATGAACACTGAAGCTTTCTTT

J: TRBJ1-1
size: NA
V: TRBV5-1
D: TRBD1
CDR3: CASSSDRGGATEAFF
DNA: TGCGCCAGCAGCTCGGACAGGGGTGGTGCCACTGAAGCTTTCTTT

J: TRBJ2-7
size: NA
V: TRBV28
D: NA
CDR3: CASSRTHLMYEQYF
DNA: TGTGCCAGCAGCCGCACACACCTTATGTACGAGCAGTACTTC

J: TRBJ1-1
size: once
V: TRBV2
D: TRBD1
CDR3: CASNYRGQSEAFF
DNA: TGTGCCAGCAACTACAGGGGGCAGAGTGAAGCTTTCTTT

J: TRBJ2-5
size: NA
V: TRBV11-2
D: NA
CDR3: CASSLDHQGKGQETQYF
DNA: TGTGCCAGCAGCTTAGATCACCAGGGGAAAGGGCAAGAGACCCAGTACTTC

J: TRBJ2-1
size: NA
V: TRBV5-4
D: NA
CDR3: CASSTLATYNEQFF
DNA: TGTGCCAGCAGCACCCTAGCGACCTACAATGAGCAGTTCTTC

J: TRBJ2-3
size: NA
V: TRBV7-3
D: TRBD2
CDR3: CASSLIVRGGLAADTQYF
DNA: TGTGCCAGCAGCTTAATCGTGAGAGGGGGACTAGCGGCAGATACGCAGTATTTT

J: TRBJ2-2
size: NA
V: TRBV7-3
D: NA
CDR3: CASSYSVGEYTGELFF
DNA: TGTGCCAGCAGCTACTCGGTGGGCGAGTACACCGGGGAGCTGTTTTTT

J: TRBJ2-5
size: few
V: TRBV19
D: TRBD1
CDR3: CASAFGTDSKETQYF
DNA: TGTGCCAGTGCTTTCGGGACAGACTCTAAGGAGACCCAGTACTTC

J: TRBJ2-1
size: NA
V: TRBV15
D: NA
CDR3: CATSREDISVSNEQFF
DNA: TGTGCCACCAGCAGAGAGGACATTTCAGTAAGCAATGAGCAGTTCTTC

J: TRBJ2-7
size: NA
V: TRBV15
D: NA
CDR3: CATSRARFDTYEQYF
DNA: TGTGCCACCAGCAGAGCTAGGTTCGATACCTACGAGCAGTACTTC

J: TRBJ2-4
size: NA
V: TRBV18
D: NA
CDR3: CASSPTGAKNIQYF
DNA: TGTGCCAGCTCACCTACAGGAGCCAAAAACATTCAGTACTTC

J: TRBJ1-1
size: NA
V: TRBV6-5
D: NA
CDR3: CASSPSQGNEAFF
DNA: TGTGCCAGCAGTCCGTCACAGGGAAACGAAGCTTTCTTT

J: TRBJ1-1
size: few
V: TRBV10-1
D: NA
CDR3: CASSPTLIGGYTEAFF
DNA: TGCGCCAGCAGCCCAACCCTCATCGGAGGGTACACTGAAGCTTTCTTT

J: TRBJ2-5
size: few
V: TRBV10-3
D: NA
CDR3: CATAAQGETQYF
DNA: TGTGCCACCGCCGCCCAGGGGGAGACCCAGTACTTC

J: TRBJ2-1
size: NA
V: TRBV9
D: TRBD1
CDR3: CASGQGNEQFF
DNA: TGTGCCTCGGGACAGGGCAATGAGCAGTTCTTC

J: TRBJ1-2
size: NA
V: TRBV14
D: NA
CDR3: CASSPRVRSGYTF
DNA: TGTGCCAGCAGCCCCAGGGTTAGGAGTGGCTACACCTTC

J: TRBJ1-5
size: NA
V: TRBV18
D: TRBD1
CDR3: CASSPDDREVQPQHF
DNA: TGTGCCAGCTCACCCGACGACAGGGAGGTACAGCCCCAGCATTTT

J: TRBJ2-1
size: NA
V: TRBV9
D: TRBD2
CDR3: CASSPAGGSYNEQFF
DNA: TGTGCCAGCAGCCCAGCGGGAGGCTCCTACAATGAGCAGTTCTTC

J: TRBJ1-2
size: NA
V: TRBV28
D: TRBD1
CDR3: CASSSPGQGVGGYTF
DNA: TGTGCCAGCAGTTCCCCGGGACAGGGGGTTGGAGGCTACACCTTC